This note documents a single TCR beta chain sequence. Its target is not known. The entry originates in a study of blood T cells in healthy people across ages. This CDR3 spans 16 amino acids. CDR1 SGHTA and CDR2 FQGNSA come from the germline V gene. V dropped 1 base and J dropped 5; count of bases not matched to a gene: 4. Notes on the study in general: Diversity of TCR beta correlated strongly with naive T cell percentage. Higher diversity, along with more naive CD4+ cells, distinguished long-lived donors from aged donors.

It was with a sample-barcoded 5' primer and a J-beta primer mix that a second PCR of roughly 7 to 12 cycles was run. TCRdb redid the calling of the 5' RACE reads with MiXCR, one entry per CDR3 protein. Of about 640,000 distinct CDR3 sequences listed, 58% were seen once; the top ten hold 30% to 40%. Per-sample PBMC isolation yielded at least 6.5 million cells. The chain has TRBV7-2 and TRBJ2-5, with 13 positions matching TRBD2. Specimen: blood. This TCR derives from a man aged 55 to 69 in good health. The CDR3 sequence: CASSLGWGLAGETQYF. CDR3 nucleotide sequence: TGTGCCAGCAGCTTAGGGTGGGGACTAGCGGGGGAGACCCAGTACTTC.